These T cell receptor beta chains were read from a single sample in a study of neurological immune-mediated disorders. One entry per CDR3 protein results from TCRdb running MiXCR on the 5' RACE reads. In the table there are 80,000 to 95,000 distinct CDR3 sequences, around 3.5% of which are singletons. Sequencing input: PBMCs. The receptors were gathered from a woman aged 45-59 years with multiple sclerosis. Both conserved end residues are part of each CDR3. The D gene is left open where the match is weak. Only part of the rows carry a size: once, few, many, or a class if the clone is expanded.

many,-,TRBJ2-1,TRBV7-7,TGTGCTAGCAGCACACAGGTGGGAGGCAATGAGCAGTTCTTC,CASSTQVGGNEQFF
many,-,TRBJ2-5,TRBV5-1,TGCGCCAGCAGCTTGGCAGCGGACCAAGAGACCCAGTACTTC,CASSLAADQETQYF
many,-,TRBJ1-2,TRBV5-1,TGCGCCAGCAGATGGGAGGGAACGTATGGCTACACCTTC,CASRWEGTYGYTF
many,TRBD1,TRBJ2-7,TRBV20-1,TGCAGTGCTAGTCGGGACAGACCCTCCTACGAGCAGTACTTC,CSASRDRPSYEQYF
few,TRBD1,TRBJ2-1,TRBV6-2/TRBV6-3,TGTGCCAGCAGCAGCCCGTGGGACAGGGGCTACAATGAGCAGTTCTTC,CASSSPWDRGYNEQFF
many,-,TRBJ2-1,TRBV7-2,TGTGCCAGCAGCCAGCGGGCCAGGGTCGATGAGCAGTTCTTC,CASSQRARVDEQFF
many,-,TRBJ2-2,TRBV4-3,TGCGCCAGCAGCCTCTCTTCGGTAAACACCGGGGAGCTGTTTTTT,CASSLSSVNTGELFF
-,TRBD1,TRBJ2-2,TRBV24-1,TGTGCCACCAGTGATTTCGGACAGGCGAACACCGGGGAGCTGTTTTTT,CATSDFGQANTGELFF
many,-,TRBJ1-2,TRBV7-2,TGTGCCAGCAGCTTGTCGACAGCTAACTATGGCTACACCTTC,CASSLSTANYGYTF
many,-,TRBJ2-7,TRBV19,TGTGCCAGTAGTATAGCTTATTCCTACGAGCAGTACTTC,CASSIAYSYEQYF
many,-,TRBJ1-1,TRBV12-3/TRBV12-4,TGTGCCAGCAGCCGCCTTTTGAACACTGAAGCTTTCTTT,CASSRLLNTEAFF
many,TRBD2,TRBJ2-7,TRBV20-1,TGCAGTGCTACCGGGACTAGCGGGGGGGCGGGGTACGAGCAGTACTTC,CSATGTSGGAGYEQYF
many,TRBD2,TRBJ2-3,TRBV29-1,TGCAGCGTCCCGGGGAGGGTAGATACGCAGTATTTT,CSVPGRVDTQYF
many,-,TRBJ1-1,TRBV5-5,TGTGCCAGCAGTTCGGATGCCGACAGTGGAGCTTTCTTT,CASSSDADSGAFF
many,TRBD1,TRBJ1-1,TRBV20-1,TGCAGTGCTGAAGGGGACAGCGGCACTGAAGCTTTCTTT,CSAEGDSGTEAFF
many,-,TRBJ1-5,TRBV20-1,TGCAGTGCTAGAGCCCATGGGGCCAGGAATCAGCCCCAGCATTTT,CSARAHGARNQPQHF
-,-,TRBJ2-3,TRBV9,TGTGCCAGCAGCACAGAGACGGGGGCGGATACGCAGTATTTT,CASSTETGADTQYF
many,TRBD1,TRBJ2-5,TRBV5-1,TGCGCCAGCAGCTTCCGGCCAGGACAGGGTGGAGAGACCCAGTACTTC,CASSFRPGQGGETQYF
many,-,TRBJ2-7,TRBV18,TGTGCCAGCTCACCACGCTCTGGGGGTTGGGTAAACGAGCAGTACTTC,CASSPRSGGWVNEQYF
many,TRBD2,TRBJ2-3,TRBV20-1,TGCAGTGCTAGAGATATACTAGCGGGGGGGCGAGGGGGCACAGATACGCAGTATTTT,CSARDILAGGRGGTDTQYF
many,TRBD1,TRBJ1-1,TRBV18,TGTGCCAGCTCACAGAGGACAGGGGGGAACACTGAAGCTTTCTTT,CASSQRTGGNTEAFF
few,TRBD2,TRBJ2-3,TRBV6-2/TRBV6-3,TGTGCCAGCAGTTACTCCGTACTAGCGGGCCTCACAGATACGCAGTATTTT,CASSYSVLAGLTDTQYF
many,-,TRBJ1-5,TRBV6-5,TGTGCCAGCAGTTACTCTACTGGGAATCAGCCCCAGCATTTT,CASSYSTGNQPQHF
many,-,TRBJ2-5,TRBV12-3/TRBV12-4,TGTGCCAGCAGAGTGGATAGGTGGGAGACCCAGTACTTC,CASRVDRWETQYF
many,-,TRBJ1-2,TRBV9,TGTGCCAGCAGCGTAGAATGGAACTATGGCTACACCTTC,CASSVEWNYGYTF
many,-,TRBJ2-7,TRBV9,TGTGCCAGCAGCGGAGGAGACAGGAGCTCCTACGAGCAGTACTTC,CASSGGDRSSYEQYF
many,TRBD1,TRBJ2-7,TRBV4-3,TGCGCCAGCAGCCAAAGACCCTTCGGGACAGAAGACGGGCAGTACTTC,CASSQRPFGTEDGQYF
many,-,TRBJ1-2,TRBV20-1,TGCAGTGCTTCGGACGGGGTCTATGGCTACACCTTC,CSASDGVYGYTF
few,-,TRBJ2-5,TRBV4-1,TGCGCCAGCAGCCCTACAACAGGGTATGAGGAGACCCAGTACTTC,CASSPTTGYEETQYF
many,-,TRBJ1-2,TRBV20-1,TGCAGTGCTAGATTAGGAGGCTATGGCTACACCTTC,CSARLGGYGYTF
many,-,TRBJ2-7,TRBV5-1,TGCGCCAGCAGCTTGGGGTGGGGACCCGGGACGGACACCTACGAGCAGTACTTC,CASSLGWGPGTDTYEQYF
many,-,TRBJ1-6,TRBV25-1,TGTGCCAGCAGTGAACAGGGCATGGGGTCACCCCTCCACTTT,CASSEQGMGSPLHF
many,TRBD2,TRBJ2-2,TRBV2,TGTGCCAGCAGTGAGACTAGCGGGGCAGGGGAGCTGTTTTTT,CASSETSGAGELFF
many,TRBD2,TRBJ2-3,TRBV5-1,TGCGCCAGCAGCTCCGGAGCCAGCGGGGGGGCACCAGATACGCAGTATTTT,CASSSGASGGAPDTQYF
many,TRBD2,TRBJ2-5,TRBV20-1,TGCAGTGCTCAACTAGCGGGGGGAGCTGAGACCCAGTACTTC,CSAQLAGGAETQYF
many,-,TRBJ2-5,TRBV29-1,TGCAGCGTTGAAAAACAGCAAGAGACCCAGTACTTC,CSVEKQQETQYF
many,-,TRBJ1-2,TRBV7-2,TGTGCCAGCAGCTTAGAGGCGGGGGCTGGCTATGGCTACACCTTC,CASSLEAGAGYGYTF
many,-,TRBJ1-2,TRBV29-1,TGCAGCGTTGGTCCCCACCTAAGGGTAGGGGAAGGCTACACCTTC,CSVGPHLRVGEGYTF
many,-,TRBJ2-3,TRBV7-2,TGTGCCAGCCGGGACTGGGGGGCAACAGATACGCAGTATTTT,CASRDWGATDTQYF
-,TRBD2,TRBJ2-3,TRBV10-3,TGTGCCATCAGGCAGAAAACCGGGACTAGCGGGGGGCCTTGGACAGATACGCAGTATTTT,CAIRQKTGTSGGPWTDTQYF